This is a list of T cell receptor beta chains from one sample in a study of blood T cell repertoires in COVID-19. The method was immunoSEQ multiplex PCR; TCRdb's version includes in-frame clones alone and lacks a portion of them. This table has more than 200,000 clones, under 90% appearing once. The sequenced material came from peripheral blood. The receptors here all came from a woman between 35 and 50 years old with active or convalescent COVID-19. CDR3s include the opening cysteine and the closing phenylalanine or tryptophan. The D gene is left open where the match is weak. For some rows the clone size is stated as once, few or many, or as a class when expanded; others skip it.

V	J	size	D	DNA	CDR3
TRBV4-3	TRBJ2-1	.	.	TGCGCCAGCAGCATCTTCTCGGGGTTGGATGAGCAGTTCTTC	CASSIFSGLDEQFF
TRBV7-3	TRBJ2-6	.	TRBD1	TGTGCCAGCAGCTTAACGACAGGGGCTGGGGCCAACGTCCTGACTTTC	CASSLTTGAGANVLTF
TRBV2	TRBJ1-1	.	TRBD1	TGTGCCAGCAGTGAAGCTAATCAGAGGGGGCAAACTGAAGCTTTCTTT	CASSEANQRGQTEAFF
TRBV4-1	TRBJ1-1	few	TRBD1	TGCGCCAGCAGCCAACGGGACAGGGGGGACACTGAAGCTTTCTTT	CASSQRDRGDTEAFF
TRBV12-3/TRBV12-4	TRBJ1-3	.	.	TGTGCCAGCACCTCCGGATACAGTTTCTCTTTT	CASTSGYSFSF
TRBV5-8	TRBJ2-1	.	.	TGTGCCAGCAGCTTGGGACTAGGGCCCTACAATGAGCAGTTCTTC	CASSLGLGPYNEQFF
TRBV5-1	TRBJ2-1	.	TRBD1	TGCGCCAGCAGCGCAGACAGGGGCCCGCAGTTCTTC	CASSADRGPQFF
TRBV6-2/TRBV6-3	TRBJ2-3	.	TRBD2	TGTGCCAGCAGTTACAGACTAGCGGGGGGCCTCACAGATACGCAGTATTTT	CASSYRLAGGLTDTQYF
TRBV19	TRBJ2-3	.	.	TGTGCCAGTACTGGGAGGGATACGCAGTATTTT	CASTGRDTQYF
TRBV24-1	TRBJ1-1	.	.	TGTGCCACCAGGTCCTCACAGGGGAACACTGAAGCTTTCTTT	CATRSSQGNTEAFF
TRBV11-1	TRBJ2-7	.	.	TGTGCCAGCAGCTTGGTCGCAGGGACCTACGAGCAGTACTTC	CASSLVAGTYEQYF
TRBV7-6	TRBJ2-7	.	TRBD2	TGTGCCAGCAAGGGTAGCGGGACCTACGAGCAGTACTTC	CASKGSGTYEQYF
TRBV4-1	TRBJ2-6	.	.	TGCGCCAGCAGCCAAGAAATGGCAGGTGGACTCGGGGCCAACGTCCTGACTTTC	CASSQEMAGGLGANVLTF
TRBV2	TRBJ1-2	.	.	TGTGCCAGCAGGGGACAAATCTATGGCTACACCTTC	CASRGQIYGYTF
TRBV7-2	TRBJ1-1	.	TRBD1	TGTGCCAGCATTAGGGACAGGGTGGTCACTGAAGCTTTCTTT	CASIRDRVVTEAFF
TRBV7-8	TRBJ1-2	once	.	TGTGCCAGCAGCCGGGGGGCAACGAACTATGGCTACACCTTC	CASSRGATNYGYTF
TRBV6-5	TRBJ1-1	once	.	TGTGCCACCTCGAGGCGGGCGAACACTGAAGCTTTCTTT	CATSRRANTEAFF
TRBV10-2	TRBJ2-2	.	.	TGCGCCAGCAGTGACAGGGACACCGGGGAGCTGTTTTTT	CASSDRDTGELFF
TRBV19	TRBJ1-6	.	TRBD1	TGTGCCAGTAACGTACAGGGGGCGGGCTCACCCCTCCACTTT	CASNVQGAGSPLHF
TRBV29-1	TRBJ1-1	.	TRBD1	TGCAGCGGTGGGACAGGGGGCAGGGCTGAAGCTTTCTTT	CSGGTGGRAEAFF
TRBV4-3	TRBJ1-1	.	TRBD1	TGCGCCAGCAGCCAGGAACCGGGACAGTTGAACACTGAAGCTTTCTTT	CASSQEPGQLNTEAFF
TRBV4-2	TRBJ2-1	.	TRBD2	TGTGCCAGCAGCCAAGTCCGGGGACTAGAAGGGGATGAGCAGTTCTTC	CASSQVRGLEGDEQFF
TRBV5-1	TRBJ2-7	.	TRBD1	TGCGCCAGCAGCCAGAGGACAGGGGGTTACTACGAGCAGTACTTC	CASSQRTGGYYEQYF
TRBV29-1	TRBJ1-1	.	TRBD1	TGCAGCATCCGACAGGGAGGCACTGAAGCTTTCTTT	CSIRQGGTEAFF
TRBV28	TRBJ1-6	.	.	TGTGCCAGCAGAGGTGGGGGGGACCATTCACCCCTCCACTTT	CASRGGGDHSPLHF
TRBV19	TRBJ2-1	.	TRBD2	TGTGCCAGTAGTATAAGCGGGAGTTGGGATGAGCAGTTCTTC	CASSISGSWDEQFF
TRBV7-9	TRBJ1-6	.	.	TGTGCCAGCAGGGATTATCTCTCAGGCCTCGGCGGGAATTCACCCCTCCACTTT	CASRDYLSGLGGNSPLHF
TRBV19	TRBJ1-2	.	.	TGTGCCAGTAGTTGGGGCAACCCTAACTATGGCTACACCTTC	CASSWGNPNYGYTF
TRBV7-3	TRBJ1-1	.	TRBD1	TGTGCCAGCGCCTCCCAGGGGGCTGGTACTGAAGCTTTCTTT	CASASQGAGTEAFF
TRBV18	TRBJ1-3	.	.	TGTGCCAGCTCACCAAATGTACAGGGTTACTCTGGAAACACCATATATTTT	CASSPNVQGYSGNTIYF
TRBV9	TRBJ2-1	.	.	TGTGCCAGCAGCGGGAGGGGTAGAGAGCAGTTCTTC	CASSGRGREQFF
TRBV18	TRBJ1-1	few	TRBD1	TGTGCCAGCTCAAAGGGGACAGGGGGCGCGGACACTGAAGCTTTCTTT	CASSKGTGGADTEAFF
TRBV7-9	TRBJ2-7	.	TRBD2	TGTGCCAGCAGCTTTTCCGGGGGGGTCGACGAGCAGTACTTC	CASSFSGGVDEQYF
TRBV10-3	TRBJ2-5	.	TRBD2	TGTGCCATCGGATCGGGCGGGAGGAAAGAGACCCAGTACTTC	CAIGSGGRKETQYF
TRBV11-3	TRBJ2-2	.	TRBD2	TGTGCCAGCAGCTTAGCTGGGGGACTAGCATTTTTCGCGAACACCGGGGAGCTGTTTTTT	CASSLAGGLAFFANTGELFF
TRBV28	TRBJ1-5	once	.	TGTGCCAGCAGTCCTGCCTGGGGCCGTCAGCCCCAGCATTTT	CASSPAWGRQPQHF
TRBV19	TRBJ2-6	.	.	TGTGCCAGTAGTGCCGACAGCATCTCTGGGGCCAACGTCCTGACTTTC	CASSADSISGANVLTF
TRBV30	TRBJ2-3	once	TRBD2	TGTGCCTCCAAACTAGCGGGAGGCCCAGATACGCAGTATTTT	CASKLAGGPDTQYF
TRBV11-1	TRBJ2-7	.	.	TGTGCCAGCAGCTTATTCAATGACAGACCCTACGAGCAGTACTTC	CASSLFNDRPYEQYF
TRBV10-3	TRBJ2-7	.	.	TGTGCCATCGCGAGTCCAGGGGTTTCCTACGAGCAGTACTTC	CAIASPGVSYEQYF
TRBV30	TRBJ2-1	.	.	TGTGCCTGCCCCCTGCGAGGGTCCTACAATGAGCAGTTCTTC	CACPLRGSYNEQFF
TRBV5-6	TRBJ1-2	.	TRBD1	TGTGCCAGCAGCTACAACCTCCCGGGACAGATGCCCTATGGCTACACCTTC	CASSYNLPGQMPYGYTF
TRBV19	TRBJ1-6	.	TRBD1	TGTGCCAGTACCGCATTCCGGGGGCAGGGGGCTACCGGGAGTTCACCCCTCCACTTT	CASTAFRGQGATGSSPLHF
TRBV5-1	TRBJ2-1	.	.	TGCGCCAGCAGCGAACAACTAAGCCTACAAGCTGAGCAGTTCTTC	CASSEQLSLQAEQFF
TRBV11-2	TRBJ1-5	few	.	TGTGCCAGCAGTTTCCGGACAGTACTAGATCAGCCCCAGCATTTT	CASSFRTVLDQPQHF
TRBV14	TRBJ2-4	.	.	TGTGCCAGCAGCCAAGCTAGGGGTTTGGCCAAAAACATTCAGTACTTC	CASSQARGLAKNIQYF
TRBV4-3	TRBJ2-7	.	.	TGCGCCAGCAGCCCAGACAGTATATCCTACGAGCAGTACTTC	CASSPDSISYEQYF
TRBV30	TRBJ2-5	.	TRBD1	TGTGCCTGGAGCCAAGGACAGGGGGACATTGGGACCCAGTACTTC	CAWSQGQGDIGTQYF
TRBV7-9	TRBJ1-6	.	.	TGTGCCAGCAGCCCCCGGGGGGGATATTCACCCCTCCACTTT	CASSPRGGYSPLHF
TRBV19	TRBJ2-7	.	.	TGTGCCAGTAGTAGGACAGTCGAGAGCTCCTACGAGCAGTACTTC	CASSRTVESSYEQYF
TRBV24-1	TRBJ2-1	.	TRBD2	TGTGCCACCAGTGATCCCAAGAAACTAGCGGGAGTGTCCAATGAGCAGTTCTTC	CATSDPKKLAGVSNEQFF
TRBV30	TRBJ1-4	.	TRBD1	TGTGCCTGGGTTGGCCCGGGACAGGGTAATGAAAAACTGTTTTTT	CAWVGPGQGNEKLFF
TRBV7-9	TRBJ2-1	.	.	TGTGCCAGCAGCTTAGAGCGGGCCTACAATGAGCAGTTCTTC	CASSLERAYNEQFF
TRBV19	TRBJ1-3	.	.	TGTGCCAGTAGTTGGGACGGAGGGTCCGGAAACACCATATATTTT	CASSWDGGSGNTIYF
TRBV6-5	TRBJ2-3	.	TRBD2	TGTGCCAGCAGTTACTCTAGCGGGGCTAGCACAGATACGCAGTATTTT	CASSYSSGASTDTQYF
TRBV27	TRBJ1-5	.	.	TGTGCCAGCAGTCAAAGAGGCAGGGTCATGGGCAATCAGCCCCAGCATTTT	CASSQRGRVMGNQPQHF
TRBV28	TRBJ1-1	.	.	TGTGCCAGCAGCTCCCCGGTCAGGGGCACTGAAGCTTTCTTT	CASSSPVRGTEAFF